A single sample is the source of the 27 T cell receptor beta chains below, sequenced in a study of blood T cell repertoires in COVID-19. The repertoire was sequenced with immunoSEQ multiplex PCR; TCRdb's copy has only in-frame clones and lacks some. This sample carries some 210,000 clones, 83% of them seen once, and the ten largest clones take 2.5% to 3.5%. The sample comprised peripheral blood. These receptors all come from a man aged 50-60 years with active or convalescent COVID-19.

A word on this clone: The sample holds other DNA sequences that translate to the same CDR3. The V call is TRBV10-3, the J call TRBJ2-5, with D perhaps matching TRBD1 (6 bases). CDR1 and CDR2 (germline): ENHRY, SYGVKD. Trimming pared 3 bases from V and 1 base from J, leaving 6 bases between. The CDR3 has 13 residues. Written as DNA, the CDR3 is TGTGCCATCAGTGACAGGGGCCAAGAGACCCAGTACTTC. The encoded protein is CAISDRGQETQYF.

V gene TRBV6-6 combines with J gene TRBJ1-4, with 9 bases fitting TRBD1. The V segment lost 6 bases and the J segment 4 bases; nucleotides outside the gene matches: 3. The CDR3 sequence is 14 residues long. Germline V gene data show CDR1 as MNHNY and CDR2 as SVGAGI (reference sequence). CDR3: CASSMGQGNEKLFF. The CDR3 region has the DNA TGTGCCAGCAGCATGGGACAGGGTAATGAAAAACTGTTTTTT.

The V gene is TRBV4-2, the J gene TRBJ2-7; the D gene is possibly TRBD2 (6 bases). The CDR3 has 18 residues. CDR1 is LGHNA, CDR2 YNFKEQ, per germline. V lost 0 bases and J 4 bases, leaving 22 bases between the germline ends. The CDR3 DNA sequence: TGTGCCAGCAGCCAAGATGGGGTTAGGATCTCGGGGGAATACGAGCAGTACTTC. This translates into CASSQDGVRISGEYEQYF.

The V gene is TRBV4-1, the J gene TRBJ1-1, with D possibly being TRBD1 (6 bases). CDR1 is MGHRA, CDR2 YSYEKL, per germline. The CDR3 loop spans 15 amino acids. With 4 bases removed from V and 0 bases from J, the gap between germline ends came to 12 bases. The CDR3 region is CASSRGRTVNTEAFF. For the CDR3, the DNA is TGCGCCAGCAGCCGTGGAAGGACAGTGAACACTGAAGCTTTCTTT.

This chain connects TRBV7-9 to TRBJ2-3; 8 bases are a match to TRBD2. CDR1 is SEHNR, CDR2 FQNEAQ, per germline (reference sequence). This CDR3 is 15 amino acids long. J gave up 2 bases and V 2 bases, and 3 bases lay outside the gene matches. The CDR3 region has the DNA TGTGCCAGCAGCTTAAGTAGCGGGGCCACAGATACGCAGTATTTT. Amino acid sequence: CASSLSSGATDTQYF. The complete variable domain, with remaining parts taken from reference TRBV7-9 and TRBJ2-3, reads DTGVSQNPRHKITKRGQNVTFRCDPISEHNRLYWYRQTLGQGPEFLTYFQNEAQLEKSRLLSDRFSAERPKGSFSTLEIQRTEQGDSAMYLCASSLSSGATDTQYFGPGTRLTVL.

The chain links TRBV5-1 to TRBJ2-1; 11 positions agree with TRBD2. The CDR3 contains 15 residues. The germline CDR1 and CDR2 sequences are SGHRS and YFSETQ. V was clipped by 4 bases and J by 7 bases; unmatched bases: 7. CDR3 sequence: CASSPTSGSVNEQFF. CDR3 bases: TGCGCCAGCAGCCCCACTAGCGGGAGTGTTAATGAGCAGTTCTTC.

This rearrangement joins TRBV5-1 to TRBJ1-3; D gene unclear. CDR3 size: 14 residues. The V gene lost 1 base and the J gene lost 2 bases, with 7 bases spanning the gap. From germline, CDR1 is SGHRS and CDR2 YFSETQ. CDR3 sequence: CASSLQSTGNTIYF. The CDR3 nucleotides are TGCGCCAGCAGCTTGCAGTCGACTGGAAACACCATATATTTT.

The V gene is TRBV28, the J gene TRBJ2-5; the D gene is possibly TRBD1 (6 bases). The length of the CDR3 is 13 residues. The germline V gene has CDR1 MDHEN and CDR2 SYDVKM. V was trimmed by 6 bases and J by 2 bases, leaving 10 bases between them. The DNA for the CDR3 is TGTGCCAGCAGCCTAGGGGGTCAAGAGACCCAGTACTTC. Translation gives CASSLGGQETQYF.

J is TRBJ2-3 and V is TRBV6-5, with TRBD2 identical over 11 bases. Losses at the gene ends were 8 bases for V and 5 bases for J; bases not matched to a gene: 9. The CDR3 covers 15 residues. The germline gives CDR1 MNHEY, CDR2 SVGAGI. The CDR3 spells CASGTGTSGGDTQYF. In DNA form, the CDR3 reads TGTGCCAGCGGAACCGGGACTAGCGGTGGAGATACGCAGTATTTT.

This clone was counted many times. CDR3 in DNA: TGTGCCAGCGCATACAGGAGAAGGGTAACGGATGGCTACACCTTC. Translated: CASAYRRRVTDGYTF. The chain recombines TRBV11-2 with TRBJ1-2; weak D call: TRBD1 (5 bases). Germline V CDR1 and CDR2: SGHAT, FQNNGV. CDR3 length: 15 residues. Trimming shortened V by 8 bases and J by 6 bases, and 22 bases separated the two germline ends.

This clone was seen a handful of times. This chain uses TRBV7-2 with TRBJ2-5; 9 bases map to TRBD2. Germline V lookup: CDR1 SGHTA, CDR2 FQGNSA. V shed 1 base, J shed 9 bases, and the junction held 6 bases outside the gene matches. The CDR3 sequence is 14 residues long. CDR3 DNA: TGTGCCAGCAGCTTAGAGGGCGGGGGGGATCCCCAGTACTTC. As protein: CASSLEGGGDPQYF.

The rearrangement uses TRBV6-1 and TRBJ1-1; a weak D match, TRBD1 (5 bases). V dropped 3 bases and J dropped 3 bases, with 17 bases sitting between them. CDR1 is MNHNS, CDR2 SASEGT, per germline. The CDR3 is made up of 16 amino acids. The CDR3 loop is CASSDPRATSHTEAFF. The CDR3 DNA sequence: TGTGCCAGCAGTGACCCCAGGGCGACCTCCCACACTGAAGCTTTCTTT.

The chain uses TRBV5-5 and TRBJ1-1, with TRBD1 as a possible D gene (5 bases). CDR3 length: 15 amino acids. The V end lost 4 bases, the J end lost 8 bases, and 21 bases lay between the germline ends. Germline V gene sequence: CDR1 SGHKS, CDR2 YYEKEE (reference sequence). CDR3 region: CASSASTRVGPEAFF. CDR3 DNA sequence: TGTGCCAGCAGCGCCAGTACCAGGGTCGGCCCGGAAGCTTTCTTT.

The J gene is TRBJ2-3, the V gene TRBV18; 7 bases are a match to TRBD1. V lost 3 bases, J lost 0 bases, and 0 bases stayed unmatched. The V gene's germline CDR1 is KGHSH and CDR2 LQKENI. The CDR3 runs 14 residues. The CDR3 coding sequence is TGTGCCAGCTCACCGACAGGGAGCACAGATACGCAGTATTTT. Translation gives CASSPTGSTDTQYF.

CDR3: CASSKRAGGPHNEQFF. Here the CDR3 DNA reads TGTGCCAGTAGTAAACGGGCGGGGGGGCCCCACAATGAGCAGTTCTTC. This chain uses TRBV19 with TRBJ2-1; 9 bases fit TRBD2. Per the germline V gene, CDR1 is LNHDA and CDR2 is SQIVND (reference sequence). This CDR3 comprises 16 residues. V dropped 4 bases and J dropped 5; count of bases not matched to a gene: 9.

This CDR3 reads CASSFGLASTDTQYF. The CDR3 bases are TGCGCCAGTTCATTTGGACTAGCCTCCACAGATACGCAGTATTTT. The rearrangement uses TRBV5-1 and TRBJ2-3; TRBD2 agrees at 8 bases. CDR1 SGHRS and CDR2 YFSETQ come from the germline V gene. This CDR3 region has 15 residues. J gave up 2 bases and V 8 bases, and 10 bases lay outside the gene matches.

This clone was seen a few times. V gene TRBV20-1 combines with J gene TRBJ1-2, with a weak D call TRBD1 (5 bases). The CDR3 has 13 amino acids. V lost 3 bases to trimming and J lost 4 bases, with 12 bases between them. Germline values: CDR1 DFQATT, CDR2 SNEGSKA (reference sequence). The CDR3 protein is CSASPTGVYGYTF. In nucleotides, the CDR3 is TGCAGTGCTAGTCCTACGGGGGTCTATGGCTACACCTTC.

This chain uses TRBV6-1 with TRBJ1-2, with 9 bases fitting TRBD1. CDR1 is MNHNS and CDR2 is SASEGT in the germline V gene. The trim removed 3 bases at V and 4 bases at J, leaving 9 bases unmatched. CDR3 length: 16 amino acids. Here the CDR3 reads CASSETGGSLVYGYTF. The DNA of the CDR3 is TGTGCCAGCAGTGAGACAGGGGGTAGCCTAGTCTATGGCTACACCTTC.

The rearrangement links TRBV19 to TRBJ1-2, with D possibly TRBD1 on 6 matching bases. The germline V gene encodes CDR1 LNHDA and CDR2 SQIVND (reference sequence). The V end was cut by 7 bases, the J end by 2 bases, with 14 bases between. There are 14 residues in the CDR3. CDR3 residues: CASKPGVGNYGYTF. CDR3 nucleotide sequence: TGTGCCAGTAAACCAGGGGTGGGGAACTATGGCTACACCTTC.

The chain has TRBV12-3 or TRBV12-4 and TRBJ2-3; D gene uncertain. The CDR3 length is 13 residues. Trimming removed 3 bases at V and 6 bases at J, with 10 bases between. The CDR3 DNA reads as TGTGCCAGCAGTTTGAACATGAGGGATACGCAGTATTTT. Amino acid sequence: CASSLNMRDTQYF.

The chain uses TRBV5-4 and TRBJ1-4; 7 bases agree with TRBD1. The trim removed 3 bases at V and 3 bases at J, leaving 5 bases unmatched. Germline CDR1 is SGHNT and CDR2 is YYREEE (reference sequence). The CDR3 contains 15 residues. The chain's CDR3 is CASSSYRGANEKLFF. In nucleotides, the CDR3 is TGTGCCAGCAGCTCCTACAGGGGAGCTAATGAAAAACTGTTTTTT.

The CDR3 region has the DNA TGTGCCAGCAGTTACGGACAGGGGGCTTACGAGCAGTACTTC. Translated: CASSYGQGAYEQYF. This rearrangement joins TRBV6-6 to TRBJ2-7; TRBD1 agrees at 11 bases. The CDR3 extends over 14 amino acids. CDR1 is MNHNY, CDR2 SVGAGI, per germline (reference sequence). Trimming cost V 2 bases and J 4 bases; bases outside gene matches: 1.

This clone appeared a few times. The chain employs TRBV3-1 (or the pseudogene TRBV3-2) and TRBJ2-1; TRBD2 matches at 12 bases. The length of the CDR3 is 16 residues. V trimming: 4 bases; J trimming: 7 bases; junction bases outside the gene matches: 8. Germline CDR1 reads LGHDT; CDR2 reads YNNKEL (reference sequence). This chain's CDR3 is CASSRQTSGGLNEQFF. DNA for the CDR3: TGTGCCAGCAGCCGCCAGACTAGCGGGGGTCTTAATGAGCAGTTCTTC.

The V gene is TRBV6-2 or TRBV6-3, the J gene TRBJ2-3, with D tentatively TRBD1 (6 bases). The CDR3 extends over 15 amino acids. CDR1 and CDR2 from the germline V gene are MNHEY and SVGEGT. Trimming removed 5 bases at V and 2 bases at J, with 14 bases between. The CDR3 DNA reads TGTGCCAGCAGTCGCGGACAGACCCACACAGATACGCAGTATTTT. This gives the protein CASSRGQTHTDTQYF.

V usage is TRBV5-1 and J usage is TRBJ1-6, with TRBD1 matching over 8 bases. The J segment lost 9 bases and the V segment lost 7 bases, leaving 6 bases of the junction unmatched. The CDR3 has 13 amino acids. Germline V gene lookup returns CDR1 SGHRS and CDR2 YFSETQ. This CDR3 reads CASFQGAISPLHF. CDR3 in DNA: TGCGCCAGCTTTCAGGGGGCTATTTCACCCCTCCACTTT.

The J gene is TRBJ1-1, the V gene TRBV19, with D unresolved. CDR3 size: 16 residues. CDR1 is LNHDA, CDR2 SQIVND, per germline (reference sequence). Trimming took 7 bases from V and 0 from J, leaving 18 bases between them. For the CDR3, the DNA is TGTGCCAGTAACCGGCGGCCGCAGATGATGAACACTGAAGCTTTCTTT. It is translated as CASNRRPQMMNTEAFF.

V is TRBV25-1 and J is TRBJ1-1; 7 bases agree with TRBD1. Germline CDR1 and CDR2: MGHDK and SYGVNS. The V segment lost 5 bases and the J segment 0 bases; nucleotides outside the gene matches: 6. CDR3 length equals 15 residues. CDR3 in DNA: TGTGCCAGCAGTCCGTCGGACAGGCTGAACACTGAAGCTTTCTTT. Translated: CASSPSDRLNTEAFF.